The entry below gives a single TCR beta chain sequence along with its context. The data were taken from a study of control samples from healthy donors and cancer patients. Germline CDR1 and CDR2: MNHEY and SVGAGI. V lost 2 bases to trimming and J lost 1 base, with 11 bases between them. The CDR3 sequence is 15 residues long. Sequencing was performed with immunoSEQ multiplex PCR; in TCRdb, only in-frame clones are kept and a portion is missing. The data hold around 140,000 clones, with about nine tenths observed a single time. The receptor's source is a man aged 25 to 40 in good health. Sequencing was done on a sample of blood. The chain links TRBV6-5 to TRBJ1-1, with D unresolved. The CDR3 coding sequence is TGTGCCAGCAGTTACATTTGGACCTCGAACACTGAAGCTTTCTTT. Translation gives CASSYIWTSNTEAFF.